What follows describes a single T cell receptor (beta chain). This sample stems from a study of blood T cell repertoires in COVID-19. TCRdb's copy holds only in-frame clones and misses some; the assay was immunoSEQ multiplex PCR. The sample consists of fewer than 250,000 clones, around 83% of them appearing once. From germline, CDR1 is SGHNT and CDR2 YYREEE (reference sequence). CDR3 length equals 14 residues. The germline V and J ends were trimmed by 4 bases and 2 bases, with 13 bases remaining between them. The genes are TRBV5-4 and TRBJ2-7; a possible D gene is TRBD1 (6 bases). The sample consisted of peripheral blood. The sequence derives from a man aged 50-60 years with active or convalescent COVID-19. The CDR3 region is CASSADRPTYEQYF. Here the CDR3 DNA reads TGTGCCAGCAGCGCCGACAGGCCAACCTACGAGCAGTACTTC.